This note documents a single TCR beta chain sequence. Its antigen is unidentified. The data derive from a study of OX40 agonist ivuxolimab in advanced cancers. The CDR3 has 18 residues. The V and J ends lost 5 bases and 0 bases, in that order; junction bases with no gene match: 10. CDR1 and CDR2 (germline): SGHTA, FQGNSA. Points from the study as a whole: Among some nonresponders, normalized T-cell clonal expansion was also low.

Sequencing used immunoSEQ multiplex PCR; TCRdb keeps in-frame clones, though not all of them. The sample has 95,000 to 150,000 clones; around 95% are singletons. This TCR was recovered from an adult with an advanced solid tumor such as melanoma, head and neck, liver or kidney cancer. V usage is TRBV7-2 and J usage is TRBJ2-6; TRBD1 matches 7 bases. Here the sequenced sample was CD4+ or CD8+ T cells sorted from blood, taken in a trial of the OX40 agonist ivuxolimab. The CDR3 sequence is CASSGRTGLSSGANVLTF. The CDR3 DNA follows: TGTGCCAGCAGCGGAAGGACAGGCCTTAGCTCTGGGGCCAACGTCCTGACTTTC.